This T cell receptor beta chain was sequenced in a study of T cell responses to AZD1222 COVID-19 vaccine. Trimming removed 4 bases at V and 7 bases at J, with 9 bases between. The CDR3 has 12 residues. The germline V gene encodes CDR1 MDHEN and CDR2 SYDVKM. To note about this clone: Its antigen is still unknown.

Points from the study as a whole: Repertoires were obtained only post-peak T cell response. Mostly white British, mostly female donors; authors suggested clonal diversity may be underestimated.

Sequenced by immunoSEQ multiplex PCR; TCRdb stores in-frame clones only, minus some. The table records approximately 120,000 clones, 84% of them present only once. This receptor was obtained from an adult who received the AZD1222 COVID-19 vaccine. Here the sequenced sample was peripheral blood, taken 28 days after the second AZD1222 dose. The rearrangement links TRBV28 to TRBJ2-3; D is uncertain. The chain's CDR3 is CASSSFRYTQYF. The CDR3 DNA reads TGTGCCAGCAGTTCCTTTCGGTATACGCAGTATTTT.